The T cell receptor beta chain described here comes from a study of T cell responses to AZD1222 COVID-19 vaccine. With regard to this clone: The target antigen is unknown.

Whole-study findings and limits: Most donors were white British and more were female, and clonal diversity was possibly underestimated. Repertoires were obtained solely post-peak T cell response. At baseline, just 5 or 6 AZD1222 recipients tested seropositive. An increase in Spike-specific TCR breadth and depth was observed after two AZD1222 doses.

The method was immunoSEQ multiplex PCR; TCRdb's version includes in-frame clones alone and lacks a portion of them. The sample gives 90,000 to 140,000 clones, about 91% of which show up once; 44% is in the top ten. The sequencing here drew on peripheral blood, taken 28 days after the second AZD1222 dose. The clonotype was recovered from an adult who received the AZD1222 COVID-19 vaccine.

The CDR3 region has the DNA TGCGCCAGCAGCTTGGTCAGGCCGAAGGACTATGGCTACACCTTC. This translates into CASSLVRPKDYGYTF. J is TRBJ1-2 and V is TRBV5-1; D call uncertain. This CDR3 comprises 15 residues. V lost 0 bases and J 3 bases, leaving 12 bases between the germline ends. Germline V gene data show CDR1 as SGHRS and CDR2 as YFSETQ. The variable domain in full, with the rest retrieved from reference TRBV5-1 and TRBJ1-2, is KAGVTQTPRYLIKTRGQQVTLSCSPISGHRSVSWYQQTPGQGLQFLFEYFSETQRNKGNFPGRFSGRQFSNSRSEMNVSTLELGDSALYLCASSLVRPKDYGYTFGSGTRLTVV.